This passage covers 20 T cell receptor beta chains from one sample sequenced in a study of cytomegalovirus exposure and HLA in healthy donors. TCRdb's copy holds only in-frame clones and misses some; the assay was immunoSEQ multiplex PCR. The data contain about 110,000 clones, 89% of them seen just once; the ten biggest clones take up approximately 1.9%. The sample was PBMCs. These TCRs come from a young woman in good health and CMV-seronegative.

This chain connects TRBV5-4 to TRBJ2-7; possibly TRBD1 for D (5 bases). The CDR3 loop spans 15 amino acids. With 0 bases removed from V and 5 bases from J, the gap between germline ends came to 15 bases. CDR1 SGHNT and CDR2 YYREEE come from the germline V gene (reference sequence). CDR3 bases: TGTGCCAGCAGCTTGGGTGGGCAGGGCTACGACGAGCAGTACTTC. Residues: CASSLGGQGYDEQYF.

The chain links TRBV2 to TRBJ2-1; TRBD2 might be the D (5 bases). Deletions cut 6 bases from V and 2 bases from J, with 14 bases between. The germline V gene encodes CDR1 SNHLY and CDR2 FYNNEI. The CDR3 is made up of 15 amino acids. CDR3 sequence reads: CASSALAHAYNEQFF. CDR3 coding DNA: TGTGCCAGCAGCGCTCTAGCACACGCCTACAATGAGCAGTTCTTC. Full variable domain (rest looked up from reference TRBV2 and TRBJ2-1): EPEVTQTPSHQVTQMGQEVILRCVPISNHLYFYWYRQILGQKVEFLVSFYNNEISEKSEIFDDQFSVERPDGSNFTLKIRSTKLEDSAMYFCASSALAHAYNEQFFGPGTRLTVL.

V and J are TRBV27 and TRBJ1-2; D perhaps matches TRBD1 (6 bases). V was trimmed by 3 bases and J by 2 bases, leaving 10 bases between them. Germline V gives CDR1 MNHEY, CDR2 SMNVEV (reference sequence). This CDR3 region has 14 residues. Here the CDR3 reads CASSLIGQNYGYTF. The CDR3 nucleotides are TGTGCCAGCAGTTTGATCGGACAGAACTATGGCTACACCTTC.

Only one count was recorded for this clone. In nucleotides, the CDR3 is TGTGCCAGCAGCACTACCTCTGGAAACACCATATATTTT. Protein product: CASSTTSGNTIYF. The rearrangement uses TRBV7-9 and TRBJ1-3; unclear D gene. The CDR3 extends over 13 amino acids. Germline V gene lookup returns CDR1 SEHNR and CDR2 FQNEAQ (reference sequence). V was cut by 5 bases and J by 0 bases, with 5 bases left in between.

This rearrangement joins TRBV5-1 to TRBJ2-1; tentative D call: TRBD2 (6 bases). V was shortened by 0 bases and J by 8 bases, with 18 bases between the two germline ends. This CDR3 comprises 16 residues. Germline CDR1 is SGHRS and CDR2 is YFSETQ. CDR3 nucleotides: TGCGCCAGCAGCTTGGTTGCGCTATGGACGGGGGATGAGCAGTTCTTC. Its protein product is CASSLVALWTGDEQFF.

V gene TRBV21-1 combines with J gene TRBJ1-6. TRBV21-1 is a documented pseudogene. The CDR3 length is 16 residues. The DNA of the CDR3 is TGTGCCAGCAGCAAAGCGAGGTCTCGTGGCATTTCAACCCTCCACTTT. Encoded protein: CASSKARSRGISTLHF.

The chain couples TRBV5-6 to TRBJ2-7, with 7 bases matching TRBD1. V gave up 5 bases and J gave up 0 bases; unmatched junction bases: 5. Germline V lookup: CDR1 SGHDT, CDR2 YYEEEE. The CDR3 has 14 residues. For the CDR3, the DNA is TGTGCCAGCAGACATTGGGACAGCTCCTACGAGCAGTACTTC. This codes for CASRHWDSSYEQYF.

This chain uses TRBV11-3 with TRBJ2-7; perhaps TRBD2 as D (6 bases). V was clipped by 5 bases and J by 11 bases, with 19 bases between them. Germline assignment: CDR1 SGHNT and CDR2 YENEEA. The CDR3 is made up of 13 amino acids. CDR3 coding DNA: TGTGCCAGCAGCGAGGGACTCTTCACTACGGAGTACTTC. Protein sequence: CASSEGLFTTEYF.

The rearrangement joins TRBV7-2 to TRBJ1-2; 9 bases agree with TRBD1. Germline loops: CDR1 SGHTA, CDR2 FQGNSA. Germline trimming cut 5 bases from V and 4 bases from J; bases unmatched to any gene: 8. This CDR3 has 15 amino acids. The CDR3 bases are TGTGCCAGCAGCCGGACAGGGGTTATGGTCTATGGCTACACCTTC. This codes for CASSRTGVMVYGYTF.

The chain is built from TRBV28 and TRBJ2-1; 12 nucleotides agree with TRBD1. The J segment lost 8 bases and the V segment lost 5 bases, leaving 7 bases of the junction unmatched. CDR3 length: 15 amino acids. Germline V lookup: CDR1 MDHEN, CDR2 SYDVKM. CDR3: CASSTPGQGADEQFF. The CDR3 DNA reads as TGTGCCAGCAGTACCCCGGGACAGGGGGCCGATGAGCAGTTCTTC.

The rearrangement links TRBV5-1 to TRBJ1-1, with D perhaps matching TRBD1 (5 bases). The CDR3 runs 14 residues. Trimming cost V 4 bases and J 1 base, with 11 bases left between them. The germline V gene encodes CDR1 SGHRS and CDR2 YFSETQ. In DNA, the CDR3 is TGCGCCAGCAGCCCCGAAAGGGGGAACACTGAAGCTTTCTTT. Its protein is CASSPERGNTEAFF.

The chain joins TRBV6-4 to TRBJ1-6; D remains unclear. V shed 3 bases and J shed 10 bases, with 10 bases lying between them. CDR1 is MRHNA and CDR2 is SNTAGT in the germline V gene. There are 13 residues in the CDR3. CDR3 in amino acids: CASSESRGSPLHF. CDR3 coding DNA: TGTGCCAGCAGTGAATCTCGGGGATCACCCCTCCACTTT.

This clone came up a few times. This rearrangement joins TRBV10-3 to TRBJ2-7; D ambiguous. Trimming took off 0 bases at V and 7 bases at J, with 7 bases between the two ends. This CDR3 is built from 12 residues. CDR1 is ENHRY, CDR2 SYGVKD, per germline. CDR3 residues: CAISESSREQYF. In DNA form, the CDR3 reads TGTGCCATCAGTGAGTCGTCGAGAGAGCAGTACTTC.

The V call is TRBV28, the J call TRBJ1-2; 10 nucleotides align to TRBD1. With V trimmed by 5 bases and J by 4 bases, 10 bases remained unmatched. This CDR3 has 16 amino acids. Germline CDR1 reads MDHEN; CDR2 reads SYDVKM. The CDR3 DNA reads as TGTGCCAGCAGTCTAGCCGGGACAGGGGACACCTATGGCTACACCTTC. Translated, it gives CASSLAGTGDTYGYTF.

This clone was found a few times. V gene TRBV6-5 combines with J gene TRBJ1-1, with D uncertain. Trimming took off 5 bases at V and 4 bases at J, with 17 bases between the two ends. From germline, CDR1 is MNHEY and CDR2 SVGAGI. The CDR3 extends over 15 amino acids. The CDR3 DNA is TGTGCCAGCAGTACCCCCTCCGGGGATAGCACTGAAGCTTTCTTT. Its translation is CASSTPSGDSTEAFF.

Here the CDR3 reads CAWSFSGNTIYF. The CDR3 region has the DNA TGTGCCTGGAGCTTCTCTGGAAACACCATATATTTT. This chain links TRBV30 with TRBJ1-3; D is unclear. Trimming took off 3 bases at V and 0 bases at J, with 3 bases between the two ends. This CDR3 has 12 residues. The germline V gene encodes CDR1 GTSNPN and CDR2 SVGIG (reference sequence).

The V gene is TRBV29-1, the J gene TRBJ1-3, with 7 bases fitting TRBD1. V was clipped by 6 bases and J by 4 bases; unmatched bases: 6. Germline CDR1 SQVTM, CDR2 ANQGSEA. There are 13 residues in the CDR3. CDR3 region: CSVEGAGGNTIYF. The CDR3, as DNA: TGCAGCGTGGAGGGGGCAGGAGGAAACACCATATATTTT.

In its sample, this clone was seen a few times. The rearrangement joins TRBV19 to TRBJ2-1; D uncertain. V was clipped by 0 bases and J by 6 bases, with 12 bases between them. Germline CDR1 is LNHDA and CDR2 is SQIVND (reference sequence). CDR3 size: 15 residues. CDR3 residues: CASSIELVSVNEQFF. CDR3 coding DNA: TGTGCCAGTAGTATAGAATTAGTGAGCGTCAATGAGCAGTTCTTC.

The J gene is TRBJ1-2, the V gene TRBV4-2, with a tentative D call TRBD1 (5 bases). V dropped 0 bases and J dropped 8 bases, with 10 bases sitting between them. Looked up from germline, CDR1 is LGHNA and CDR2 is YNFKEQ. The CDR3 runs to 13 residues. CDR3 in DNA: TGTGCCAGCAGCCAAGATCTGCGGGACGGCTACACCTTC. Its protein product is CASSQDLRDGYTF.

This chain's CDR3 is CASRTSSNQPQHF. The CDR3, as DNA: TGTGCCAGCAGAACCAGTAGCAATCAGCCCCAGCATTTT. The chain has TRBV6-1 and TRBJ1-5; the D is unclear. Trimming took off 6 bases at V and 0 bases at J, with 6 bases between the two ends. CDR1 and CDR2 (germline): MNHNS, SASEGT. The CDR3 runs to 13 residues.